This T cell receptor beta chain was documented in a study of glioma-infiltrating T cells after dendritic cell vaccination (dated by TCRdb to about 2016). General notes on the study: The cohort included some 15 glioblastoma patients drawn from Phase I and II dendritic cell vaccination trials, of whom 9 were newly diagnosed and 6 had recurrent disease. Between 2003 and 2012, patients were given autologous tumor lysate-pulsed dendritic cell vaccination. To make the vaccine, monocyte-derived dendritic cells were cultured for 7 to 8 days with IL-4 and GM-CSF and then pulsed overnight with autologous tumor lysate. Patients received three intradermal dendritic cell vaccine injections at biweekly intervals in the arm below the axilla. Tumor-infiltrating lymphocyte content was quantified and tumor and blood repertoires were compared in dendritic cell-vaccinated glioblastoma patients by deep sequencing of TCR beta CDR3 regions. Survival after dendritic cell vaccination was correlated with TCR sequencing metrics, such as TIL content and the overlap between tumor and blood repertoires.

From cysteine to phenylalanine, the CDR3 is 14 amino acids long. Only the CDR3 part of the read is kept: 42 bases, read in frame from the first base. For this chain, trimming is 3 bases at the V end and 5 bases at the J end, and the number of junction bases without a gene match is 3. The germline V gene specifies SGHRS as CDR1 and YFSETQ as CDR2. The time point label for this specimen denotes: after dendritic cell vaccination, including at tumor progression/relapse. Selection of patients required sufficient residual fresh-frozen tumor tissue and over two years of available survival data. None of the glioblastoma patients carried an isocitrate dehydrogenase mutation, although molecular status otherwise varied. PBMC were collected before vaccination, two weeks after the third vaccination, and at tumor progression if progression occurred. The Qiagen DNeasy Blood extraction Kit was used to extract genomic DNA.

The immunoSEQ assay amplified TCRB CDR3 regions from approximately 2 micrograms of genomic DNA, or from all available DNA when less than that amount was available. The multiplex PCR relied on 60 forward primers for TCR V beta segments and 13 reverse primers for J beta segments. To estimate the number of reads per starting template, synthetic control templates were added to each sample at limiting dilution. Sequencing produced 87 bp reads on the Illumina HiSeq System. Under the source paper's analysis protocol: PCR and sequencing errors were removed by merging closely related sequences with a nearest neighbor algorithm. TCR overlap was defined as the percentage of unique tumor TCR beta sequences that were also present in the same patient's peripheral blood. As stored in TCRdb, this immuneACCESS dataset retains in-frame rearrangements with V and J assigned. A fraction of the clones does not appear; measured against another copy, unresolved V genes explain less than half of the discrepancy, and the remainder lacks a known reason. The DNA gave D and trimming, while V, J and clone size come from that table. This sample holds approximately 91,000 clones; about 81% were observed only once. Clones ranked in the top ten supply over 2% of the sample.

In the case of this clone: The antigen it binds to is not known. No clone much larger than this one lies a single base away; base qualities are absent. Other DNA sequences of this sample code for an identical CDR3.

The study at large found these results: Higher estimated pretreatment TIL content predicted longer time to progression and overall survival after dendritic cell vaccination. The response model built on TCR overlap across three groups was characterized as speculative, with prospective validation still needed. The cohort was small and heterogeneous, only a few patients had full blood and tumor sets, and even fewer had initial-recurrent tumor pairs. TCR clonality showed no direct relationship with survival, which suggests that a diverse polyclonal response may matter.

Here the sequenced sample was blood, taken after dendritic cell vaccination. The receptor was derived from a human donor with glioblastoma. The rearranged segments are TRBV5-1 and TRBJ2-2, with TRBD1 matching 8 junction bases. The DNA reads TGCGCCAGCAGCTCTGGACAGGGTACCGGGGAGCTGTTTTTT. Its protein reads: CASSSGQGTGELFF.